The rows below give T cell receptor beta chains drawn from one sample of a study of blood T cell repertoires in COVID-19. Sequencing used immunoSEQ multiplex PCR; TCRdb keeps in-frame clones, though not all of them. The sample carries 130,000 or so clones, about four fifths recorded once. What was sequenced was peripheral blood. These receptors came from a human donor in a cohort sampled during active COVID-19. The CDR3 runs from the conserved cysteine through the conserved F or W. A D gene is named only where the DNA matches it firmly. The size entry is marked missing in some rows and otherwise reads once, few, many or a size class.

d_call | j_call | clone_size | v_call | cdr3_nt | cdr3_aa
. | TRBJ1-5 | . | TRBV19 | TGTGCCAGTATCAGCGGACCTTTTCATCAGCCCCAGCATTTT | CASISGPFHQPQHF
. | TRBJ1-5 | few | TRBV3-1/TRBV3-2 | TGTGCCAGCAGCCAGTTTGGGGGGAATCAGCCCCAGCATTTT | CASSQFGGNQPQHF
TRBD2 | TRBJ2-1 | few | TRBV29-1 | TGCAGCGAGCGGGAGGGATACAATGAGCAGTTCTTC | CSEREGYNEQFF
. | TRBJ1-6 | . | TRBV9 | TGTGCCAGCAGCGTCGCAGGGTCCTATAATTCACCCCTCCACTTT | CASSVAGSYNSPLHF
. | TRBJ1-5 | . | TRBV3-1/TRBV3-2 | TGTGCCAGCAGCCGGGGGGATAATCAGCCCCAGCATTTT | CASSRGDNQPQHF
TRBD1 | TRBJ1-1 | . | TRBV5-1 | TGCGCCAGCAGGGAGGGGGCTTCGAACACTGAAGCTTTCTTT | CASREGASNTEAFF
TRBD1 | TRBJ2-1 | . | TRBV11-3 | TGTGCCAGCAGCTCCCGGGACAGGGACAATGAGCAGTTCTTC | CASSSRDRDNEQFF
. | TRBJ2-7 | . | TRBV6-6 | TGTGCCAGCAGCATGACTGGCTACGAGCAGTACTTC | CASSMTGYEQYF
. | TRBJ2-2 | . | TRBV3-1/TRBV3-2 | TGTGCCAGCAGCCAAGAGCAGGCACCCACCGGGGAGCTGTTTTTT | CASSQEQAPTGELFF
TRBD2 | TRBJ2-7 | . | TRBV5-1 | TGCGCCAGCAGCTTGGCCCCCTCGCGGGAGGGCGCTAGGTCCTTC | CASSLAPSREGARSF
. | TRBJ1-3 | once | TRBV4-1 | TGCGCCAGCAGCCAAGGGAGAAGAAACACCATATATTTT | CASSQGRRNTIYF
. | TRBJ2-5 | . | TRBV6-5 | TGTGCCAGCAATACACAGGGGGGGGAGACCCAGTACTTC | CASNTQGGETQYF
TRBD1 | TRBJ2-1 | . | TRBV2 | TGTGCCAGCAGTGCGACAGGGGGGTACTACAATGAGCAGTTCTTC | CASSATGGYYNEQFF
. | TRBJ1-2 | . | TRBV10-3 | TGTGCCATCAGTGACTATTCCGGACAGCATAACTATGGCTACACCTTC | CAISDYSGQHNYGYTF
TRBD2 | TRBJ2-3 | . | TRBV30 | TGTGCAACTAGCGTTGGCACAGATACGCAGTATTTT | CATSVGTDTQYF
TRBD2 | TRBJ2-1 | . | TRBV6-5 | TGTGCCAGCCGGACTAGCGGGTACAATGAGCAGTTCTTC | CASRTSGYNEQFF
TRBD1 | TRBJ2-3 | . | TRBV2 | TGTGCCGGGGACAGGGGGGTCCTGGATACGCAGTATTTT | CAGDRGVLDTQYF
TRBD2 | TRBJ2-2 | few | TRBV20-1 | TGCAGTGCTAGTCAATCTAGCGGGAGTCCCGGGGAGCTGTTTTTT | CSASQSSGSPGELFF
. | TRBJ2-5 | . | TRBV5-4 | TGTGCCAGCAGCTTGGGAGGGGGGGTGACCCAGTACTTC | CASSLGGGVTQYF
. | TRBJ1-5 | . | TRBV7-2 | TGTGCCAGCAGCCCCCTGGGGAGAATTAATCAGCCCCAGCATTTT | CASSPLGRINQPQHF
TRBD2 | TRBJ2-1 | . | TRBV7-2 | TGTGCCAGCAGCCCCCGGGGCGGGAGAGCCTACAATGAGCAGTTCTTC | CASSPRGGRAYNEQFF
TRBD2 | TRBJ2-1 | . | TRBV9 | TGTGCCAGCAGCGTTCTAGCGGGAATCGGAAATGAGCAGTTCTTC | CASSVLAGIGNEQFF
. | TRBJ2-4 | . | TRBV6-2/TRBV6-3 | TGTGCCAGCAGTTACTCACGGGATGCTCTAGCCAAAAACATTCAGTACTTC | CASSYSRDALAKNIQYF
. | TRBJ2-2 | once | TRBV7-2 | TGTGCCAGCAGCTCCGGCGGATACACCGGGGAGCTGTTTTTT | CASSSGGYTGELFF
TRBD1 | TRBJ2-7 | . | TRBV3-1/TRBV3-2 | TGTGCCAGCAGCCGCGGACAGGGGGGGACCTCCTACGAGCAGTACTTC | CASSRGQGGTSYEQYF
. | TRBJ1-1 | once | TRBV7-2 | TGTGCCAGCAGCTTAGTCCGATTGAGTGAAGCTTTCTTT | CASSLVRLSEAFF
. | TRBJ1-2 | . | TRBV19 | TGTGCCAGTAGTATTAGTCTTGGAAGCGCCTCTAACTATGGCTACACCTTC | CASSISLGSASNYGYTF
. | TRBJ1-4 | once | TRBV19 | TGTGCCAGTAGTTCCGGAGTTGAAAAACTGTTTTTT | CASSSGVEKLFF
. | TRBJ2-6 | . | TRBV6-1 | TGTGCCAGCAGTGTCACAGGGGGGGGAAGGTCTGGGGCCAACGTCCTGACTTTC | CASSVTGGGRSGANVLTF
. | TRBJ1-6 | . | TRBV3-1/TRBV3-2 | TGTGCCAGCAGCCATGGGCCCCTAAATAATTCACCCCTCCACTTT | CASSHGPLNNSPLHF
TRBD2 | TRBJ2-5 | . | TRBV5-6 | TGTGCCAGCAGCTTAATTCGCGGGAGTCCCCAAGAGACCCAGTACTTC | CASSLIRGSPQETQYF
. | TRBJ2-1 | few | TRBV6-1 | TGTGCCAGCAGTGAAGCTCCTGGAGGGAGTAGTGAGCAGTTCTTC | CASSEAPGGSSEQFF
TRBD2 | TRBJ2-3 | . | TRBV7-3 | TGTGCCAGCAGCGAGAGTGTTGCTAGCGGGAGAAGGACAGATACGCAGTATTTT | CASSESVASGRRTDTQYF
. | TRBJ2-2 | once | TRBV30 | TGTGCCTGGACTGCGGGTGGGACTCACACCGGGGAGCTGTTTTTT | CAWTAGGTHTGELFF
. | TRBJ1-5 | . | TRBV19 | TGTGCCAGTAGTATAAGAAGTAACTATGGCGGGCAGCCCCAGCATTTT | CASSIRSNYGGQPQHF
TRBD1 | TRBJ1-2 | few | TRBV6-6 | TGTGCCAGCTGCACAGGGGGAAACTATGGCTACACCTTC | CASCTGGNYGYTF
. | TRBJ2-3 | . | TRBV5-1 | TGCGCCAGCAGCTTAGGCAGGGGCGGCACAGATACGCAGTATTTT | CASSLGRGGTDTQYF
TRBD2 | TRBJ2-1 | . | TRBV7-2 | TGTGCCAGCAGCAGCATACGAGGGAGGGCTTTCAATGAGCAGTTCTTC | CASSSIRGRAFNEQFF
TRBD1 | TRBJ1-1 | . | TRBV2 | TGTGCCAGCAGTTCCCTGGGGGGGACAGGGAACCCTGAAGCTTTCTTT | CASSSLGGTGNPEAFF
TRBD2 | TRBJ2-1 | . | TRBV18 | TGTGCCAGCTCGCTATGGACTAGCGGGAGTAATGAGCAGTTCTTC | CASSLWTSGSNEQFF
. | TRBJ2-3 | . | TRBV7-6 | TGTGCCAGCAGCTTAGCGCTAGTCCTACTTCACACAGATACGCAGTATTTT | CASSLALVLLHTDTQYF
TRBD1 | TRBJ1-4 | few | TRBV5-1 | TGCGCCAGCAGCACCGACAGGGGCGGTAATGAAAAACTGTTTTTT | CASSTDRGGNEKLFF
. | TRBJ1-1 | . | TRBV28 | TGTGCCAGCAGTTGGGGCGGGGGAGGCATCTTCTTT | CASSWGGGGIFF
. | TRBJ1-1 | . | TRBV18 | TGTGCCAGCTCACCACCAGGGAGGAACACTGAAGCTTTCTTT | CASSPPGRNTEAFF
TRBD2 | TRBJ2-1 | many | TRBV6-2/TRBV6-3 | TGTGCCAGCACCCCCCGGGGGGGACCTGCCGGTAGTGAGCAGTTCTTC | CASTPRGGPAGSEQFF